Listed here are 29 T cell receptor beta chains from one sample, sequenced in a study of blood T cell repertoires in COVID-19. Produced via immunoSEQ multiplex PCR; TCRdb's table is partial and in-frame only. The sample contains tens of thousands of clones, around nine tenths of which appear only once. What was sequenced was peripheral blood. These receptor sequences come from a man aged 50 to 59 with COVID-19, enrolled during active disease.

V is TRBV2 and J is TRBJ1-2, with 8 bases aligning to TRBD1. This CDR3 spans 13 amino acids. Germline V lookup: CDR1 SNHLY, CDR2 FYNNEI. The junction had 6 bases not matched to a gene; V was cut back by 8 bases and J by 4 bases. The CDR3 region is CASEDQGAYGYTF. For the CDR3, the DNA is TGTGCCAGCGAAGATCAGGGGGCCTATGGCTACACCTTC.

V is TRBV4-1 and J is TRBJ1-2; tentatively, D is TRBD1 (6 bases). The CDR3 has 13 amino acids. V was shortened by 0 bases and J by 7 bases, with 9 bases between the two germline ends. Germline V gene sequence: CDR1 MGHRA, CDR2 YSYEKL. Here the CDR3 reads CASSQDLRGGYTF. In nucleotides, the CDR3 is TGCGCCAGCAGCCAAGACCTCAGGGGTGGCTACACCTTC.

The chain recombines TRBV30 with TRBJ1-2; D is unresolved. The germline V and J ends were trimmed by 0 bases and 5 bases, with 7 bases remaining between them. This CDR3 has 12 amino acids. Looked up from germline, CDR1 is GTSNPN and CDR2 is SVGIG (reference sequence). The CDR3: CAWSVDAYGYTF. The CDR3 nucleotides read TGTGCCTGGAGTGTAGATGCGTATGGCTACACCTTC.

The chain combines TRBV9 with TRBJ2-2, with 7 bases fitting TRBD1. This CDR3 is built from 17 residues. Trimming at V came to 0 bases and at J to 1 base, leaving 6 bases not matched to a gene. CDR1 is SGDLS and CDR2 is YYNGEE in the germline V gene. CDR3 region: CASSVVVGTENTGELFF. The CDR3 DNA follows: TGTGCCAGCAGCGTAGTTGTGGGGACAGAGAACACCGGGGAGCTGTTTTTT.

The CDR3 region is CASSTTGINQPQHF. As DNA, the CDR3 is TGTGCCAGTAGCACGACAGGGATCAATCAGCCCCAGCATTTT. This chain connects TRBV19 to TRBJ1-5, with TRBD1 matching over 7 bases. The CDR3 sequence is 14 residues long. After removal of 6 bases from V and 3 bases from J, the junction contained 5 bases not matched to a gene. The germline CDR1 and CDR2 sequences are LNHDA and SQIVND (reference sequence).

This chain joins TRBV5-1 and TRBJ2-5, with D perhaps TRBD2 (6 bases). Germline CDR1 SGHRS, CDR2 YFSETQ. V dropped 5 bases and J dropped 1 base, with 12 bases sitting between them. CDR3 size: 14 residues. CDR3 amino acids: CASSYGGTQETQYF. CDR3 DNA sequence: TGCGCCAGCAGTTACGGCGGGACCCAAGAGACCCAGTACTTC.

The chain has TRBV18 and TRBJ2-7, with 11 bases fitting TRBD2. The CDR3 contains 16 residues. Germline CDR1 reads KGHSH; CDR2 reads LQKENI. V was clipped by 1 base and J by 2 bases; unmatched bases: 4. The CDR3 DNA is TGTGCCAGCTCACCACTCCCGGGACTAGCGGCCTACGAGCAGTACTTC. This gives the protein CASSPLPGLAAYEQYF.

The gene calls are TRBV3-1 (or the pseudogene TRBV3-2) and TRBJ2-7; a possible D gene is TRBD2 (6 bases). This CDR3 has 14 amino acids. Between the trimmed V and J ends, which lost 0 bases and 3 bases, there was a span of 9 bases. CDR1 and CDR2 (germline): LGHDT, YNNKEL (reference sequence). DNA of the CDR3: TGTGCCAGCAGCCAAGATTTCGGGAGCTACGAGCAGTACTTC. It encodes CASSQDFGSYEQYF.

CDR3: CASSPRQPLNSPLHF. The CDR3 bases are TGTGCCAGCAGCCCGCGACAGCCCCTTAATTCACCCCTCCACTTT. The J gene is TRBJ1-6, the V gene TRBV7-2, with D possibly being TRBD1 (5 bases). From germline, CDR1 is SGHTA and CDR2 FQGNSA. This CDR3 region has 15 residues. The ends were cut back, 5 bases at V and 6 bases at J, with 14 bases in the middle. The variable domain in full, completed from reference TRBV7-2 and TRBJ1-6, reads GAGVSQSPSNKVTEKGKDVELRCDPISGHTALYWYRQSLGQGLEFLIYFQGNSAPDKSGLPSDRFSAERTGGSVSTLTIQRTQQEDSAVYLCASSPRQPLNSPLHFGNGTRLTVT.

The CDR3 bases are TGTGCCAGCAGTCCTAGGTTCGATTCACCCCTCCACTTT. Its translation: CASSPRFDSPLHF. J is TRBJ1-6 and V is TRBV27; no firm D call. Germline CDR1 is MNHEY and CDR2 is SMNVEV (reference sequence). Trimming took 5 bases from V and 8 from J, leaving 10 bases between them. The CDR3 runs to 13 residues.

The genes are TRBV13 and TRBJ2-7; D may be TRBD1 (5 bases). V was trimmed by 4 bases and J by 1 base, leaving 11 bases between them. CDR1 and CDR2 (germline): PRHDT, FYEKMQ (reference sequence). CDR3 length: 14 residues. In DNA form, the CDR3 reads TGTGCCAGCAGCTCGAGCAGGGAATCCTACGAGCAGTACTTC. It codes for CASSSSRESYEQYF.

V gene TRBV24-1 combines with J gene TRBJ2-2; 7 positions agree with TRBD1. The CDR3 is made up of 16 amino acids. Germline loops: CDR1 KGHDR, CDR2 SFDVKD. J was trimmed by 5 bases and V by 1 base; bases with no gene match: 6. The CDR3 loop reads CATSDFVGGRTGELFF. The DNA of the CDR3 is TGTGCCACCAGTGATTTTGTAGGGGGCAGGACCGGGGAGCTGTTTTTT.

The chain joins TRBV25-1 to TRBJ2-7, with 11 bases fitting TRBD2. Trimming took 5 bases from V and 6 from J; bases not matched to a gene: 9. Looked up from germline, CDR1 is MGHDK and CDR2 is SYGVNS. The CDR3 is 15 residues long. The CDR3 DNA reads as TGTGCCAGCAGTCGAACGTCTAGCGGGAGGCCCGAGCAGTACTTC. Translation gives CASSRTSSGRPEQYF.

CDR3 DNA sequence: TGTGCCAGCAGTGAGTGGACAGGGGCTAACACTGAAGCTTTCTTT. Its protein is CASSEWTGANTEAFF. The V gene is TRBV28, the J gene TRBJ1-1; 9 positions match TRBD1. Germline V gene sequence: CDR1 MDHEN, CDR2 SYDVKM. Losses at the gene ends were 5 bases for V and 2 bases for J; bases not matched to a gene: 6. The CDR3 contains 15 residues. Variable domain in full (rest from reference TRBV28 and TRBJ1-1): DVKVTQSSRYLVKRTGEKVFLECVQDMDHENMFWYRQDPGLGLRLIYFSYDVKMKEKGDIPEGYSVSREKKERFSLILESASTNQTSMYLCASSEWTGANTEAFFGQGTRLTVV.

The chain joins TRBV25-1 to TRBJ1-2; 9 bases line up with TRBD1. This CDR3 is 16 amino acids long. CDR1 is MGHDK, CDR2 SYGVNS, per germline. J lost 4 bases, V lost 3 bases, and 9 bases had no gene match. This CDR3 is CASSDLPLTGGYGYTF. CDR3 sequence (DNA): TGTGCCAGCAGTGATCTTCCCTTGACAGGGGGCTATGGCTACACCTTC.

This clone appeared a single time. The V and J genes are TRBV24-1 and TRBJ2-3; D possibly corresponds to TRBD2 (6 bases). Germline V lookup: CDR1 KGHDR, CDR2 SFDVKD. Trimming left V 4 bases short and J 1 base short, with 11 bases between. This CDR3 comprises 15 residues. The CDR3 spells CATSDSTSRTDTQYF. The CDR3 DNA reads TGTGCCACCAGTGACTCCACTAGCCGCACAGATACGCAGTATTTT.

The table lists this clone with a count of one. The chain combines TRBV7-2 with TRBJ1-2; 8 bases match TRBD1. Germline trimming cut 1 base from V and 8 bases from J; bases unmatched to any gene: 3. This CDR3 comprises 13 residues. Germline V gives CDR1 SGHTA, CDR2 FQGNSA. CDR3 coding DNA: TGTGCCAGCAGCTTAGAAGGACAGGGAGGCTACACCTTC. Translating gives CASSLEGQGGYTF.

This chain connects TRBV7-7 to TRBJ2-7; possibly TRBD1 for D (6 bases). Between the trimmed V and J ends, which lost 5 bases and 2 bases, there was a span of 16 bases. This CDR3 has 15 residues. Germline V gene data show CDR1 as SSHAT and CDR2 as FNYEAQ (reference sequence). Here the CDR3 reads CASSQRTGPTYEQYF. The CDR3 DNA reads TGTGCCAGCAGCCAAAGAACAGGGCCGACCTACGAGCAGTACTTC.

J is TRBJ1-3 and V is TRBV10-3; D ambiguous. V lost 3 bases, J lost 0 bases, and 12 bases lay in between. In germline, CDR1 is ENHRY, CDR2 SYGVKD. This CDR3 comprises 16 residues. The CDR3 DNA sequence: TGTGCCATCAGTGATTCCCGTACAGCCTCTGGAAACACCATATATTTT. This translates into CAISDSRTASGNTIYF.

The chain carries TRBV7-2 and TRBJ1-6; D uncertain. CDR1 SGHTA and CDR2 FQGNSA come from the germline V gene. The CDR3 loop spans 15 amino acids. The V gene lost 2 bases and the J gene lost 6 bases, with 11 bases spanning the gap. The DNA of the CDR3 is TGTGCCAGCAGCTTAATTAGCGGGTCTAATTCACCCCTCCACTTT. This gives the protein CASSLISGSNSPLHF.

The gene calls are TRBV5-1 and TRBJ2-1, with TRBD2 identical over 9 bases. The CDR3 is 14 amino acids. CDR1 is SGHRS, CDR2 YFSETQ, per germline. With V trimmed by 6 bases and J by 6 bases, 7 bases remained unmatched. The CDR3 region has the DNA TGCGCCAGCAAAGAGGGTAGCGGGAGCAATGAGCAGTTCTTC. Its protein is CASKEGSGSNEQFF.

The rearrangement joins TRBV29-1 to TRBJ2-7, with 8 bases matching TRBD2. Germline V lookup: CDR1 SQVTM, CDR2 ANQGSEA. CDR3 length equals 12 residues. The ends lost 4 bases at V and 3 bases at J; junction bases unmatched: 2. The CDR3 DNA reads as TGCAGCGTTGGGACTAGCAGCTACGAGCAGTACTTC. It yields the protein CSVGTSSYEQYF.

This chain connects TRBV5-4 to TRBJ1-2; TRBD1 matches 9 bases. V shed 2 bases and J 8 bases; nucleotides not matched to a gene: 10. Germline assignment: CDR1 SGHNT and CDR2 YYREEE (reference sequence). This CDR3 has 15 residues. The CDR3 is CASSFKGTGRNGYTF. CDR3 sequence (DNA): TGTGCCAGCAGCTTCAAGGGGACAGGGAGGAACGGCTACACCTTC.

The chain carries TRBV2 and TRBJ1-1, with D tentatively TRBD1 (5 bases). V shed 4 bases and J shed 3 bases, with 15 bases lying between them. Germline V CDR1 and CDR2: SNHLY, FYNNEI. This CDR3 is built from 15 residues. This CDR3 is CASSVDSGVYTEAFF. The DNA of the CDR3 is TGTGCCAGCAGTGTCGATTCGGGGGTGTACACTGAAGCTTTCTTT.

The chain links TRBV6-5 to TRBJ2-5; D remains ambiguous. This CDR3 is 12 amino acids long. V lost 7 bases to trimming and J lost 14 bases, with 20 bases between them. Per the germline V gene, CDR1 is MNHEY and CDR2 is SVGAGI. In nucleotides, the CDR3 is TGTGCCAGCAAAGAAACGGGTCCGCGCCAATACTTC. Protein sequence: CASKETGPRQYF.

CDR3 amino acids: CASSLDKLVRDEQFF. CDR3 in DNA: TGCGCCAGCAGCTTAGATAAGCTAGTTCGGGATGAGCAGTTCTTC. This rearrangement joins TRBV5-1 to TRBJ2-1; D uncertain. CDR1 is SGHRS and CDR2 is YFSETQ in the germline V gene. The CDR3 has 15 amino acids. Trimming stripped 2 bases from V and 8 bases from J, with 17 bases between. The full variable domain, with the rest looked up from reference TRBV5-1 and TRBJ2-1, is KAGVTQTPRYLIKTRGQQVTLSCSPISGHRSVSWYQQTPGQGLQFLFEYFSETQRNKGNFPGRFSGRQFSNSRSEMNVSTLELGDSALYLCASSLDKLVRDEQFFGPGTRLTVL.

This rearrangement joins TRBV6-1 to TRBJ2-6; weak D call: TRBD2 (5 bases). Germline-derived CDR1 and CDR2 are MNHNS and SASEGT. Deletions cut 2 bases from V and 0 bases from J, with 8 bases between. This CDR3 has 16 amino acids. The CDR3 spells CASSETRGSGANVLTF. The CDR3 nucleotides are TGTGCCAGCAGTGAAACACGGGGCTCTGGGGCCAACGTCCTGACTTTC.

This rearrangement joins TRBV5-1 to TRBJ2-1, with 15 bases matching TRBD2. This CDR3 is built from 20 residues. Trimming removed 2 bases from V and 0 bases from J; junction bases left unmatched: 9. The germline V gene has CDR1 SGHRS and CDR2 YFSETQ. The CDR3 nucleotides read TGCGCCAGCAGCTTCCCCCGGACTAGCGGGAGGGAAAACTCCTACAATGAGCAGTTCTTC. Translating it yields CASSFPRTSGRENSYNEQFF.

The chain uses TRBV28 and TRBJ2-3, with 8 nucleotides matching TRBD1. J was trimmed by 7 bases and V by 2 bases; bases with no gene match: 8. From germline, CDR1 is MDHEN and CDR2 SYDVKM. The CDR3 is made up of 15 amino acids. The CDR3 region has the DNA TGTGCCAGCAGTTTAGTCCGACAGGGGAGGAATACGCAGTATTTT. Its protein product is CASSLVRQGRNTQYF.